Each of the 11 T cell receptor beta chains below was sequenced from the same sample in a study of blood T cell repertoires in COVID-19. Clones were sequenced by immunoSEQ multiplex PCR, and TCRdb holds only the in-frame ones, with some missing. Altogether around 190,000 clones are present, approximately 87% being singletons, with the ten largest covering roughly 20%. Sequenced: peripheral blood. Receptors were obtained from a man between 65 and 80 years old with active or convalescent COVID-19.

The chain employs TRBV7-3 and TRBJ2-1; 8 nucleotides line up with TRBD2. Trimming removed 1 base from V and 0 bases from J; junction bases left unmatched: 2. The CDR3 is 16 residues long. The V gene's germline CDR1 is SGHTA and CDR2 FQGTGA. CDR3 sequence: CASSLNGGDSYNEQFF. CDR3 in DNA: TGTGCCAGCAGCTTAAACGGGGGGGACTCCTACAATGAGCAGTTCTTC.

The CDR3, as DNA: TGTGCCACCAGCATCAGGACTAGCGGGAGCCTGAGATACCAAGAGACCCAGTACTTC. It translates to CATSIRTSGSLRYQETQYF. The chain is built from TRBV15 and TRBJ2-5, with TRBD2 matching 13 bases. The CDR3 runs to 19 residues. Germline CDR1 and CDR2: LNHNV and YYDKDF (reference sequence). V lost 4 bases to trimming and J lost 0 bases; unmatched junction nucleotides: 11. Drawing the rest from reference TRBV15 and TRBJ2-5, the complete variable domain is DAMVIQNPRYQVTQFGKPVTLSCSQTLNHNVMYWYQQKSSQAPKLLFHYYDKDFNNEADTPDNFQSRRPNTSFCFLDIRSPGLGDTAMYLCATSIRTSGSLRYQETQYFGPGTRLLVL.

This clone was seen a handful of times. V gene TRBV6-5 combines with J gene TRBJ1-5; D might be TRBD1 (6 bases). V was shortened by 7 bases and J by 5 bases, with 15 bases between the two germline ends. In germline, CDR1 is MNHEY, CDR2 SVGAGI. This CDR3 has 14 amino acids. In nucleotides, the CDR3 is TGTGCCAGCACGTCCGGGACACACCATCAGCCCCAGCATTTT. It encodes CASTSGTHHQPQHF.

This clone was detected once. This sequence joins TRBV2 and TRBJ1-4; 7 nucleotides agree with TRBD1. Germline V gene sequence: CDR1 SNHLY, CDR2 FYNNEI. Trimming removed 4 bases from V and 3 bases from J; junction bases left unmatched: 8. The CDR3 is made up of 16 amino acids. This CDR3 reads CASSGRGQRANEKLFF. CDR3 sequence (DNA): TGTGCCAGCAGTGGGAGGGGGCAGAGGGCTAATGAAAAACTGTTTTTT.

This chain joins TRBV6-5 and TRBJ1-2; D gene unclear. The CDR3 spans 13 residues. V gave up 6 bases and J gave up 8 bases, with 16 bases separating them. The V gene's germline CDR1 is MNHEY and CDR2 SVGAGI. CDR3 sequence reads: CASRQGGRYGYTF. The CDR3 region has the DNA TGTGCCAGCAGGCAAGGCGGCCGCTACGGCTACACCTTC.

This chain links TRBV5-6 with TRBJ1-2, with 7 positions matching TRBD1. The CDR3 contains 14 residues. V dropped 3 bases and J dropped 3; count of bases not matched to a gene: 5. Germline-derived CDR1 and CDR2 are SGHDT and YYEEEE. The CDR3 sequence: CASSSLTGDYGYTF. Written as DNA, the CDR3 is TGTGCCAGCAGCTCTTTAACAGGGGACTATGGCTACACCTTC.

The chain uses TRBV5-1 and TRBJ2-7; TRBD1 matches at 7 bases. Looked up from germline, CDR1 is SGHRS and CDR2 is YFSETQ. J lost 2 bases, V lost 0 bases, and 5 bases had no gene match. This CDR3 is built from 15 residues. The CDR3 here is CASSLGWTGAYEQYF. The CDR3 DNA sequence: TGCGCCAGCAGCTTGGGCTGGACAGGAGCCTACGAGCAGTACTTC.

The gene calls are TRBV29-1 and TRBJ1-1, with 7 bases fitting TRBD1. There are 14 residues in the CDR3. Germline V gene lookup returns CDR1 SQVTM and CDR2 ANQGSEA. The trim removed 7 bases at V and 6 bases at J, leaving 14 bases unmatched. This CDR3 reads CSGQGHRGPSEAFF. In DNA, the CDR3 is TGCAGCGGACAAGGCCACAGGGGCCCGTCTGAAGCTTTCTTT.

V usage is TRBV5-4 and J usage is TRBJ2-2, with no clear D. Trimming took 4 bases from V and 2 from J, leaving 12 bases between them. The CDR3 runs to 15 residues. CDR1 and CDR2 from the germline V gene are SGHNT and YYREEE (reference sequence). CDR3 sequence: CASSNPVLNTGELFF. CDR3 DNA sequence: TGTGCCAGCAGCAATCCCGTTTTAAACACCGGGGAGCTGTTTTTT. Looking up the rest from reference TRBV5-4 and TRBJ2-2 gives the full variable domain: ETGVTQSPTHLIKTRGQQVTLRCSSQSGHNTVSWYQQALGQGPQFIFQYYREEENGRGNFPPRFSGLQFPNYSSELNVNALELDDSALYLCASSNPVLNTGELFFGEGSRLTVL.

The chain uses TRBV7-2 and TRBJ2-1; D is ambiguous. CDR3 length: 16 amino acids. Germline CDR1 is SGHTA and CDR2 is FQGNSA. Trimming removed 1 base at V and 2 bases at J, with 12 bases between. This chain's CDR3 is CASSLEVGVPYNEQFF. As DNA, the CDR3 is TGTGCCAGCAGCTTAGAGGTCGGAGTCCCCTACAATGAGCAGTTCTTC.

The gene calls are TRBV12-3 or TRBV12-4 and TRBJ2-3; TRBD1 is a possible D gene (5 bases). V shed 10 bases and J shed 4 bases, with 12 bases lying between them. The CDR3 extends over 12 amino acids. This CDR3 reads CAIQQAADTQYF. The CDR3 region has the DNA TGTGCCATCCAACAGGCGGCAGATACGCAGTATTTT.